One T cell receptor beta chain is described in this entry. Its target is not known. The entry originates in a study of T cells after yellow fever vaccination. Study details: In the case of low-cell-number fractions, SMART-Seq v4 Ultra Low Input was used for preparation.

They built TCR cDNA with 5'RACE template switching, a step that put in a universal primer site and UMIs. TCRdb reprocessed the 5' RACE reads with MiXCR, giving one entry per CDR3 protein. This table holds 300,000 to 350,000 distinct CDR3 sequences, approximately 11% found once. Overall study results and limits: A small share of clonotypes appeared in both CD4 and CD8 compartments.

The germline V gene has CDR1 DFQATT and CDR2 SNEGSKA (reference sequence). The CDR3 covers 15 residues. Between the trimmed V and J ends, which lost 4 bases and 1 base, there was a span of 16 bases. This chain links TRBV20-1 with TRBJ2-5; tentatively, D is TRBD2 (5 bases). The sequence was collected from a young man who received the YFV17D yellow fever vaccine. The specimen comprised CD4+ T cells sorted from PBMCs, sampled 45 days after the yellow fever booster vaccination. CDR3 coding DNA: TGCAGTGCTAAACCGGAGGCCGGGCGCCAAGAGACCCAGTACTTC. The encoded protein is CSAKPEAGRQETQYF.